These 21 T cell receptor beta chains were sequenced from one sample in a study of blood T cell repertoires in COVID-19. Sequencing used immunoSEQ multiplex PCR; TCRdb keeps in-frame clones, though not all of them. The sample lists 150,000 to 200,000 clones; 90% were seen once. The source material was peripheral blood. These TCRs come from a man aged 45-65 years with acute or convalescent COVID-19.

This sequence joins TRBV19 and TRBJ2-1, with 14 bases aligning to TRBD2. CDR3 length equals 17 residues. The germline CDR1 and CDR2 sequences are LNHDA and SQIVND (reference sequence). The trim removed 1 base at V and 8 bases at J, leaving 7 bases unmatched. The CDR3 region has the DNA TGTGCCAGTAGTATAGTGGGGACTAGCGGGGGTGGGGATGAGCAGTTCTTC. Encoded protein: CASSIVGTSGGGDEQFF.

This chain connects TRBV5-1 to TRBJ2-1; 8 bases fit TRBD2. V lost 2 bases to trimming and J lost 4 bases; unmatched junction nucleotides: 5. The CDR3 is made up of 15 amino acids. Per the germline V gene, CDR1 is SGHRS and CDR2 is YFSETQ. CDR3 sequence: CASSLAGARYNEQFF. The CDR3 DNA reads TGCGCCAGCAGCTTAGCGGGGGCGCGTTACAATGAGCAGTTCTTC.

The chain is built from TRBV29-1 and TRBJ2-7; D is perhaps TRBD1 (6 bases). Trimming shortened V by 1 base and J by 5 bases, and 12 bases separated the two germline ends. CDR1 and CDR2 (germline): SQVTM, ANQGSEA. The CDR3 totals 13 residues. The CDR3 region is CSVEGTDGHEQYV. CDR3 in DNA: TGCAGCGTTGAAGGGACAGACGGCCACGAGCAGTACGTC.

This clone was counted once. The chain employs TRBV10-3 and TRBJ2-7, with D maybe TRBD1 (6 bases). Per the germline V gene, CDR1 is ENHRY and CDR2 is SYGVKD. Trimming shortened V by 8 bases and J by 0 bases, and 11 bases separated the two germline ends. The CDR3 is made up of 13 amino acids. The CDR3 DNA is TGTGCCATCCGGACAGAAGGCTCCTACGAGCAGTACTTC. Protein product: CAIRTEGSYEQYF.

The V and J genes are TRBV28 and TRBJ1-1, with 7 bases matching TRBD1. Germline loops: CDR1 MDHEN, CDR2 SYDVKM. The junction had 10 bases not matched to a gene; V was cut back by 5 bases and J by 4 bases. The CDR3 loop spans 15 amino acids. In nucleotides, the CDR3 is TGTGCCAGCAGTCTCGACAGGGTAAAGGTCACTGAAGCTTTCTTT. Encoded protein: CASSLDRVKVTEAFF.

The chain has TRBV9 and TRBJ2-3; a weak D match, TRBD2 (5 bases). The CDR3 has 16 residues. Trimming removed 0 bases at V and 1 base at J, with 12 bases between. The germline CDR1 and CDR2 sequences are SGDLS and YYNGEE. The CDR3: CASSVGGWLGTDTQYF. Here the CDR3 DNA reads TGTGCCAGCAGCGTAGGCGGGTGGTTGGGCACAGATACGCAGTATTTT.

The V and J genes are TRBV3-1 (or the pseudogene TRBV3-2) and TRBJ2-7, with TRBD1 identical over 9 bases. The CDR3 is 16 residues long. Trimming at V came to 2 bases and at J to 3 bases, leaving 8 bases not matched to a gene. Germline assignment: CDR1 LGHDT and CDR2 YNNKEL (reference sequence). Here the CDR3 reads CASSQPKGQGIYEQYF. In DNA, the CDR3 is TGTGCCAGCAGCCAACCAAAGGGACAGGGTATCTACGAGCAGTACTTC.

The chain couples TRBV27 to TRBJ1-1; D ambiguous. This CDR3 is 14 amino acids long. Germline lookup yields CDR1 MNHEY and CDR2 SMNVEV (reference sequence). Deletions cut 5 bases from V and 0 bases from J, with 10 bases between. CDR3 nucleotide sequence: TGTGCCAGCAGTAAAGCCCGGGTGAACACTGAAGCTTTCTTT. Translated, it gives CASSKARVNTEAFF.

The rearrangement uses TRBV19 and TRBJ2-3; TRBD2 matches at 7 bases. The germline V gene has CDR1 LNHDA and CDR2 SQIVND (reference sequence). CDR3 length: 13 amino acids. V gave up 8 bases and J gave up 3 bases; unmatched junction bases: 5. The CDR3 reads CASESGGTDTQYF. CDR3 nucleotides: TGTGCCAGTGAATCGGGGGGAACAGATACGCAGTATTTT.

The rearrangement uses TRBV4-3 and TRBJ2-7, with D possibly being TRBD1 (6 bases). Germline CDR1 and CDR2: LGHNA and YSLEER. Trimming pared 1 base from V and 1 base from J, leaving 11 bases between. This CDR3 comprises 15 residues. The CDR3 DNA reads TGCGCCAGCAGCCAAGGTTTAGGGGGATCCTACGAGCAGTACGTC. Translated: CASSQGLGGSYEQYV.

The chain has TRBV24-1 and TRBJ2-2, with a possible D match to TRBD1 (6 bases). The V end was cut by 4 bases, the J end by 2 bases, with 10 bases between. CDR1 and CDR2 from the germline V gene are KGHDR and SFDVKD. The CDR3 length is 15 residues. The CDR3: CATSDRTDNTGELFF. CDR3 nucleotide sequence: TGTGCCACCAGTGACCGGACAGACAACACCGGGGAGCTGTTTTTT.

This sequence joins TRBV27 and TRBJ2-5, with a possible D match to TRBD2 (6 bases). V was pared by 2 bases and J by 3 bases, with 13 bases between. Germline assignment: CDR1 MNHEY and CDR2 SMNVEV (reference sequence). There are 15 residues in the CDR3. CDR3 region: CASSLGRDFKETQYF. CDR3 nucleotides: TGTGCCAGCAGTTTAGGCCGGGACTTTAAAGAGACCCAGTACTTC.

The chain combines TRBV2 with TRBJ2-7, with 8 nucleotides matching TRBD2. Per germline, CDR1 SNHLY and CDR2 FYNNEI. With 6 bases clipped from V and 0 bases from J, the junction kept 10 bases outside the gene matches. The CDR3 spans 16 residues. CDR3 region: CASSGWTSKSSYEQYF. CDR3 DNA: TGTGCCAGCAGCGGTTGGACTAGCAAGAGCTCCTACGAGCAGTACTTC.

This chain joins TRBV29-1 and TRBJ2-3; possible D gene TRBD1, 6 bases. Germline V lookup: CDR1 SQVTM, CDR2 ANQGSEA. The CDR3 extends over 13 amino acids. Between the trimmed V and J ends, which lost 2 bases and 5 bases, there was a span of 11 bases. CDR3 nucleotide sequence: TGCAGCGTTGAACAGGGGATTAGAGATACGCAGTATTTT. It is translated as CSVEQGIRDTQYF.

This sequence joins TRBV14 and TRBJ1-2, with D tentatively TRBD1 (6 bases). CDR1 is SGHDN, CDR2 FVKESK, per germline. This CDR3 spans 16 amino acids. The V end lost 5 bases, the J end lost 4 bases, and 20 bases lay between the germline ends. The CDR3 spells CASSSSLIQGAYGYTF. DNA for the CDR3: TGTGCCAGCAGCTCAAGCCTAATACAGGGCGCCTATGGCTACACCTTC.

The chain uses TRBV9 and TRBJ2-2; 8 bases map to TRBD2. The CDR3 extends over 14 amino acids. Germline CDR1 is SGDLS and CDR2 is YYNGEE. V lost 4 bases, J lost 4 bases, and 3 bases stayed unmatched. DNA of the CDR3: TGTGCCAGCAGCACCAGCGGGAGCACCGGGGAGCTGTTTTTT. The encoded protein is CASSTSGSTGELFF. The complete variable domain, with remaining parts taken from reference TRBV9 and TRBJ2-2, reads DSGVTQTPKHLITATGQRVTLRCSPRSGDLSVYWYQQSLDQGLQFLIQYYNGEERAKGNILERFSAQQFPDLHSELNLSSLELGDSALYFCASSTSGSTGELFFGEGSRLTVL.

The V call is TRBV21-1, the J call TRBJ1-5. TRBV21-1 is a documented pseudogene. This CDR3 region has 16 residues. CDR3 region: CASSWRPNRSNQPQHF. CDR3 DNA: TGTGCCAGCAGCTGGAGACCGAACCGTAGCAATCAGCCCCAGCATTTT.

V and J are TRBV6-5 and TRBJ1-3; a weak D match, TRBD1 (5 bases). Germline CDR1 reads MNHEY; CDR2 reads SVGAGI. The CDR3 contains 16 residues. Trimming left V 0 bases short and J 7 bases short, with 16 bases between. CDR3 nucleotides: TGTGCCAGCAGTTACTCCGCCGTCCACCCAGGGAACACCATATATTTT. Translation: CASSYSAVHPGNTIYF.

V usage is TRBV5-4 and J usage is TRBJ2-6, with 16 bases aligning to TRBD2. The V gene end was trimmed by 3 bases and the J gene end by 12 bases; junction bases not matched to a gene: 9. The CDR3 has 17 amino acids. Looked up from germline, CDR1 is SGHNT and CDR2 is YYREEE (reference sequence). CDR3: CASSSGLAGGPGGVLTF. The CDR3 DNA follows: TGTGCCAGCAGCTCGGGACTAGCGGGAGGGCCAGGTGGCGTCCTGACTTTC.

The rearrangement uses TRBV7-2 and TRBJ1-1; D unclear. The CDR3 spans 13 residues. Germline V gives CDR1 SGHTA, CDR2 FQGNSA. Trimming removed 4 bases from V and 4 bases from J, with 10 bases in between. The CDR3 loop reads CASSSRQVTEAFF. The CDR3 DNA sequence: TGTGCCAGCAGCTCGAGGCAAGTCACTGAAGCTTTCTTT.

The V gene is TRBV18, the J gene TRBJ2-7; D gene uncertain. CDR1 and CDR2 (germline): KGHSH, LQKENI. The CDR3 runs 15 residues. Trimming took 1 base from V and 2 from J, leaving 12 bases between them. CDR3 loop: CASSPQVGTAYEQYF. CDR3 in DNA: TGTGCCAGCTCACCACAAGTGGGCACTGCCTACGAGCAGTACTTC.